A single sample is the source of the 12 T cell receptor beta chains below, sequenced in a study of cytomegalovirus exposure and HLA in healthy donors. Primers included in the PCR were 60 Vbeta and 13 Jbeta primers. The assay was immunoSEQ multiplex PCR, and TCRdb's table has in-frame clones only and misses some. The table shows approximately 130,000 clones, with 82% occurring only once. The sequencing sample was made of PBMCs. These receptors all stem from a woman between 45 and 65 years old in good health and CMV-seropositive.

The chain recombines TRBV5-6 with TRBJ2-2; no clear D. The CDR3 is 14 residues long. Per germline, CDR1 SGHDT and CDR2 YYEEEE. Deletions cut 0 bases from V and 1 base from J, with 4 bases between. CDR3 sequence: CASSLDRNTGELFF. CDR3 bases: TGTGCCAGCAGCTTGGACAGGAACACCGGGGAGCTGTTTTTT.

The J gene is TRBJ1-5, the V gene TRBV6-1; D is uncertain. CDR1 and CDR2 (germline): MNHNS, SASEGT. The length of the CDR3 is 17 residues. V was trimmed by 1 base and J by 5 bases, leaving 18 bases between them. The CDR3 DNA reads TGTGCCAGCAGTGAAGTAGTGGCCTGGGCCCTCGATCAGCCCCAGCATTTT. This sequence encodes CASSEVVAWALDQPQHF.

The chain combines TRBV6-4 with TRBJ2-3; maybe TRBD1 (6 bases). The ends were cut back, 0 bases at V and 3 bases at J, with 10 bases in the middle. From germline, CDR1 is MRHNA and CDR2 SNTAGT. There are 15 residues in the CDR3. The CDR3: CASSDSITGTDTQYF. For the CDR3, the DNA is TGTGCCAGCAGTGACTCGATTACAGGGACAGATACGCAGTATTTT.

The chain has TRBV11-3 and TRBJ2-1; TRBD1 is a possible D gene (6 bases). V lost 8 bases to trimming and J lost 6 bases, with 14 bases between them. The CDR3 has 13 amino acids. CDR1 and CDR2 from the germline V gene are SGHNT and YENEEA. The CDR3: CASSRTVFNEQFF. Here the CDR3 DNA reads TGTGCCAGCTCCCGGACAGTGTTCAATGAGCAGTTCTTC.

The rearrangement uses TRBV2 and TRBJ2-7; 8 bases fit TRBD1. V was pared by 8 bases and J by 3 bases, with 9 bases of the junction left unmatched. CDR1 is SNHLY, CDR2 FYNNEI, per germline. The CDR3 runs 14 residues. CDR3 nucleotides: TGTGCCAGCTATCCGGGACAGGCTAACTACGAGCAGTACTTC. It is translated as CASYPGQANYEQYF.

The chain combines TRBV4-3 with TRBJ2-5; no clear D gene. This CDR3 is 15 amino acids long. Germline V gene data show CDR1 as LGHNA and CDR2 as YSLEER. V was cut by 0 bases and J by 1 base, with 9 bases left in between. In DNA, the CDR3 is TGCGCCAGCAGCCAAGATAGGAACAGCCAAGAGACCCAGTACTTC. This translates into CASSQDRNSQETQYF.

The genes are TRBV5-4 and TRBJ2-5; the D gene is possibly TRBD2 (6 bases). Looked up from germline, CDR1 is SGHNT and CDR2 is YYREEE (reference sequence). V was pared by 0 bases and J by 5 bases, with 17 bases between. The CDR3 is 16 amino acids. The DNA of the CDR3 is TGTGCCAGCAGCTTGGGCGGCAGCTCGGGAGAGGAGACCCAGTACTTC. Its protein is CASSLGGSSGEETQYF.

Turning to this clone: The same CDR3 arises from other DNA sequences in this sample as well. The CDR3 nucleotides are TGTGCCAGCAGCTCTTTGACAGGGGGTCTCACCGGGGAGCTGTTTTTT. Its translation is CASSSLTGGLTGELFF. The chain joins TRBV14 to TRBJ2-2, with TRBD1 matching over 9 bases. With V trimmed by 5 bases and J by 4 bases, 8 bases remained unmatched. CDR1 and CDR2 from the germline V gene are SGHDN and FVKESK. CDR3 length equals 16 residues.

This chain connects TRBV7-2 to TRBJ1-1; the match to TRBD1 covers 9 bases. CDR3 size: 17 residues. Unmatched junction bases numbered 11, after V lost 6 bases and J lost 0 bases. In germline, CDR1 is SGHTA, CDR2 FQGNSA. The CDR3 loop reads CASSDLTGGILNTEAFF. The DNA for the CDR3 is TGTGCCAGCAGTGACCTGACAGGGGGGATTTTGAACACTGAAGCTTTCTTT.

The V and J genes are TRBV7-9 and TRBJ1-4, with 7 bases lining up with TRBD1. CDR1 SEHNR and CDR2 FQNEAQ come from the germline V gene (reference sequence). The length of the CDR3 is 18 residues. Trimming took 3 bases from V and 3 from J; bases not matched to a gene: 13. The DNA of the CDR3 is TGTGCCAGCAGCTTCCCACCGCTTCGACAGGGCCCTAATGAAAAACTGTTTTTT. The encoded protein is CASSFPPLRQGPNEKLFF.

The chain carries TRBV6-6 and TRBJ1-1, with 8 bases identical to TRBD1. This CDR3 region has 14 residues. V was pared by 6 bases and J by 4 bases, with 7 bases of the junction left unmatched. The V gene's germline CDR1 is MNHNY and CDR2 SVGAGI (reference sequence). The CDR3 spells CASSQDRGSTEAFF. The CDR3 DNA reads TGTGCCAGCAGCCAAGACAGGGGCAGCACTGAAGCTTTCTTT.

This chain links TRBV19 with TRBJ2-3; tentative D call: TRBD1 (6 bases). CDR1 is LNHDA, CDR2 SQIVND, per germline (reference sequence). Trimming removed 3 bases at V and 1 base at J, with 8 bases between. This CDR3 comprises 14 residues. The CDR3 nucleotides read TGTGCCAGTAGTATCTCAGGGGGCACAGATACGCAGTATTTT. As protein: CASSISGGTDTQYF.